This T cell receptor (beta chain) stems from a study of blood T cell repertoires in COVID-19. The CDR3 is 17 amino acids. Cohort assignment relied on participant-reported clinical history. Repertoires were generated with immunoSEQ multiplex PCR, while TCRdb's copy carries only in-frame clones and drops some. Of 250,000 to 300,000 clones in the sample, 91% are singletons; the top ten hold 0.95% to 1.5%. V gene TRBV21-1 combines with J gene TRBJ1-1; no check of the table's D call, TRBD1, against the DNA was made. TRBV21-1 is termed a pseudogene. The sample comprised PBMCs or T cells enriched from blood (not recorded which). The receptor's source is a human donor in a cohort exposed to, infected with or recovered from COVID-19 (not recorded which). The donor label of this sample is uncertain. CDR3 nucleotides: TGTGCCAGCAGGAGGGGGCTTCCCCTTAAGAGAAACACTGAAGCTTTCTTT. This codes for CASRRGLPLKRNTEAFF.